This T cell receptor beta chain was found in a study of control samples from healthy donors and cancer patients. From germline, CDR1 is MDHEN and CDR2 SYDVKM. V lost 5 bases and J lost 5, with 21 bases in between. This CDR3 spans 17 amino acids. TCRdb's table, derived via immunoSEQ multiplex PCR, lists solely in-frame clones and lacks some. The table records 150,000 to 200,000 clones, about 86% of them present only once. Sequenced sample: blood. The rearrangement joins TRBV28 to TRBJ1-4, with D perhaps TRBD1 (5 bases). The receptor comes from a woman aged 30 to 39 in good health. The CDR3 nucleotides read TGTGCCAGCAGTCCACCCTCCTCGGGACGCCGCAATGAAAAACTGTTTTTT. Translating it yields CASSPPSSGRRNEKLFF.